This TCR beta chain was observed in a study of blood T cell repertoires in COVID-19. This CDR3 is 17 amino acids long. Looked up from germline, CDR1 is SGHKS and CDR2 is YYEKEE (reference sequence). V was pared by 0 bases and J by 0 bases, with 13 bases between. Source study methods: For nucleated cells, counts were estimated from reference gene primer amplification. TCRdb's table, derived via immunoSEQ multiplex PCR, lists solely in-frame clones and lacks some. That table gives V, J and clone size, and the DNA gave D and trimming. The top ten clones hold approximately 5% of a sample with 15,000 to 20,000 clones, 85% to 95% of them seen once.

The rearrangement uses TRBV5-5 and TRBJ2-1; no firm D call. The origin of this receptor is a human donor in a cohort sampled during active COVID-19. Sequencing was performed on peripheral blood. Written as DNA, the CDR3 is TGTGCCAGCAGCTTGGGGTTGTCCTTTAGCTCCTACAATGAGCAGTTCTTC. Translated: CASSLGLSFSSYNEQFF.